The T cell receptor beta chain under discussion was sequenced for a study of T-cell memory formation after mild COVID-19 (dated by TCRdb to 2020 to 2022). About the study as a whole: TCR sequence clusters from the two donors were largely donor specific. T-cell clones expanding and contracting after mild COVID-19 in a couple of donors were tracked by longitudinal TCRalpha and TCRbeta repertoire sequencing. Two young, previously healthy adult volunteers made up the cohort, one male and one female. Beyond this particular receptor, the publication reports: Only a couple of mild cases were covered in the study, and larger cohorts including severe cases with pre-infection samples were considered necessary. SARS-CoV-2 specificity was not confirmed for the second-wave clones peaking on day 37. Contracting CD4+ clones were located mainly in the CM and EM memory subsets, whereas CD8+ clones were found to be enriched in EMRA. Some responding clones were detected in pre-infection memory, which suggested that pre-existing cross-reactive memory T cells had joined the SARS-CoV-2 response. Balanced CD4/CD8 phenotypes were observed for clones contracting from day 15 to 85, whereas a bias towards CD4+ was observed for a second wave of clones expanding from day 15 to 37.

Ficoll-Paque density gradient centrifugation was used to isolate PBMCs. The table lists this clonotype with a few counts. Which antigen it targets is not known. No per-base quality is available; no much larger clone lies one base away. Sequencer: Illumina NovaSeq 6000. TCRalpha and TCRbeta cDNA libraries were built by 5'RACE with constant-segment primers, adding sample barcodes and unique molecular identifiers. Trizol reagent was used to extract RNA from every sample. The libraries were amplified in two PCR steps, and the second step added a second sample barcode and Illumina TruSeq adapters. The libraries were sequenced on an Illumina NovaSeq using 2 x 150 bp paired-end reads. Per the source publication's procedure: Demultiplexing of reads and collapsing into UMI-guided consensus sequences were performed with migec v1.2.7. Using mixcr v2.1.11, UMI consensuses were aligned to TRA and TRB V and J templates and then assembled into clonotypes. A clonotype was counted as expanded or contracted only if both edgeR and NoisET called the change significant, with noise models trained on biological replicates. For edgeR calls, the cutoffs were a false discovery rate-adjusted p below 0.01 and a log2 fold-change threshold of 1. PCA with hierarchical clustering of max-normalized trajectories of the 1000 most abundant clonotypes was used as exploratory dynamics analysis. Separately sequenced CD4+ and CD8+ repertoires were used to assign the CD4 or CD8 phenotype of responding clones. TCRdb reran the public reads through fastp at Q25 and MiXCR, keeping productive beta chains. Merged by CDR3 protein, the rows form single entries marked with the most common genes and DNA. TCRdb's processing, not the study's, gives the V and J calls here. The table for this sample lists about 57,000 distinct CDR3 sequences; 12% of them were counted only once. The ten largest account for 24% of the sample.

Specimen: PBMCs or a T cell subset sorted from them (not recorded which). The receptor was derived from a man aged 18 to 30 who had mild COVID-19 (a few samples of this study predate the infection). The sample titles of this study are shuffled in the database, so cell type and time point are left out; the donor was told from shared clones.

The CDR3 protein: CASSLNRGNNEQFF. The DNA reads TGTGCCAGCAGCTTAAACCGGGGTAACAATGAGCAGTTCTTC. Recombination joined TRBV7-3 with TRBJ2-1; matching of 5 bases hints at TRBD2 as the D gene. CDR1 and CDR2 (SGHTA, FQGTGA) derive from the germline V gene. The trim is 1 base for V and 5 bases for J, with a gap of 9 bases between the germline ends. From cysteine to phenylalanine, the CDR3 is 14 amino acids long. Only CDR3 DNA remains: 42 bases, in frame from the first base.